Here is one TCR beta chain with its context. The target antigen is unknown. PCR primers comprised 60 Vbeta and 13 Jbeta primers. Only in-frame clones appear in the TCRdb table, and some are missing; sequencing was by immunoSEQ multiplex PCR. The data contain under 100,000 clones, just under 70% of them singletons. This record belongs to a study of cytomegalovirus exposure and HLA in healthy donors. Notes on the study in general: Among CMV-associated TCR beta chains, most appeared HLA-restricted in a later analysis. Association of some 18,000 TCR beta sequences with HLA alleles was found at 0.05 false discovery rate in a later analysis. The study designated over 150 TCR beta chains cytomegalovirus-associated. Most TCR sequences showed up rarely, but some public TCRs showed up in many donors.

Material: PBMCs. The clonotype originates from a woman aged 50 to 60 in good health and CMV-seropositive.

CDR3 sequence: CASSLGTGAYEQYF. In DNA form, the CDR3 reads TGTGCCAGCAGCTTAGGAACAGGGGCGTACGAGCAGTACTTC. The chain joins TRBV11-2 to TRBJ2-7; 7 bases map to TRBD1. Germline V CDR1 and CDR2: SGHAT, FQNNGV. The trim removed 1 base at V and 4 bases at J, leaving 4 bases unmatched. The CDR3 is 14 residues long.